One and the same sample provided the 17 T cell receptor beta chains below, sequenced in a study of blood T cells in healthy people across ages. A second PCR, run for roughly 6 to 11 cycles, used a sample-barcoded 5' primer plus a J-beta primer mix. MiXCR, applied by TCRdb to the 5' RACE reads, yields one record per CDR3 protein. Among around 1,600,000 distinct CDR3 sequences listed, 42% were seen once. Sequencing was performed on blood. The receptors were gathered from a woman between 18 and 29 years old in good health.

This clonotype was seen only a few times. This chain uses TRBV4-3 with TRBJ2-3, with D possibly being TRBD2 (6 bases). In germline, CDR1 is LGHNA, CDR2 YSLEER. The CDR3 has 14 residues. Trimming left V 4 bases short and J 2 bases short, with 10 bases between. The DNA for the CDR3 is TGCGCCAGCAGCCGTCGGGGGTTCACAGATACGCAGTATTTT. It yields the protein CASSRRGFTDTQYF.

This clonotype came up many times. The genes are TRBV6-2 or TRBV6-3 and TRBJ2-1; 7 bases are shared with TRBD1. The CDR3 is made up of 13 amino acids. CDR1 is MNHEY and CDR2 is SVGEGT in the germline V gene. V was clipped by 5 bases and J by 4 bases; unmatched bases: 2. DNA for the CDR3: TGTGCCAGCAGTAGGGACAGTTACAATGAGCAGTTCTTC. As protein: CASSRDSYNEQFF.

The CDR3: CATSSTEYGYTF. The CDR3 nucleotides read TGTGCCACCAGCAGTACGGAATATGGCTACACCTTC. This sequence joins TRBV15 and TRBJ1-2, with D unresolved. The V gene's germline CDR1 is LNHNV and CDR2 YYDKDF (reference sequence). The germline V and J ends were trimmed by 3 bases and 5 bases, with 7 bases remaining between them. This CDR3 comprises 12 residues. Using reference TRBV15 and TRBJ1-2 for the parts outside the CDR3, the full variable domain is DAMVIQNPRYQVTQFGKPVTLSCSQTLNHNVMYWYQQKSSQAPKLLFHYYDKDFNNEADTPDNFQSRRPNTSFCFLDIRSPGLGDTAMYLCATSSTEYGYTFGSGTRLTVV.

The CDR3 sequence is CASRQITGTLNEKLFF. The DNA for the CDR3 is TGCGCCAGCAGGCAGATAACCGGGACCTTAAATGAAAAACTGTTTTTT. J is TRBJ1-4 and V is TRBV4-1, with TRBD1 as a possible D gene (5 bases). Germline V lookup: CDR1 MGHRA, CDR2 YSYEKL. This CDR3 has 16 residues. Trimming took 6 bases from V and 5 from J, leaving 19 bases between them.

Comment on this clonotype: The missing conserved phenylalanine or tryptophan at the end of this CDR3 makes a read error likely. This chain connects TRBV12-3 or TRBV12-4 to TRBJ2-1; tentative D call: TRBD1 (6 bases). The CDR3 has 14 residues. Deletions cut 5 bases from V and 6 bases from J, with 14 bases between. The chain's CDR3 is CASSTTGFGNEQFL. For the CDR3, the DNA is TGTGCCAGCAGTACGACAGGATTTGGCAATGAGCAGTTCCTC.

This clonotype was seen a handful of times. V and J are TRBV4-1 and TRBJ1-2; D is perhaps TRBD1 (6 bases). Trimming shortened V by 4 bases and J by 4 bases, and 19 bases separated the two germline ends. This CDR3 comprises 16 residues. CDR1 and CDR2 (germline): MGHRA, YSYEKL. The CDR3 protein is CASSPDLRGRGYGYTF. As DNA, the CDR3 is TGCGCCAGCAGCCCTGACCTCCGGGGGCGCGGCTATGGCTACACCTTC.

The V and J genes are TRBV12-3 or TRBV12-4 and TRBJ2-7; D gene unclear. V lost 6 bases and J 7 bases, leaving 7 bases between the germline ends. CDR3 length equals 10 residues. CDR3: CASSRLEQYF. The CDR3 DNA is TGTGCCAGCAGCCGCCTAGAGCAGTACTTC.

The chain links TRBV11-2 to TRBJ2-5; D tentatively fits TRBD1 or TRBD2 (5 bases each). The J call is uncertain, as TRBJ2-4 better fits the DNA end. In germline, CDR1 is SGHAT, CDR2 FQNNGV. The CDR3 is 15 residues long. The DNA of the CDR3 is TGTGCCAGCAGTCCAGGGAGCCTAGCCAAAAACATTCAGTACTTC. Its protein product is CASSPGSLAKNIQYF.

Comments on this clonotype: A read error may be the cause here, since a much bigger clone is one base away. The chain is built from TRBV12-3 or TRBV12-4 and TRBJ1-2; possible D gene TRBD1, 5 bases. V was shortened by 4 bases and J by 5 bases, with 11 bases between the two germline ends. The CDR3 has 13 amino acids. CDR3 nucleotides: TGTGCCAGCAGTTGCGGGGCATCTTATGGCTACACCTTC. It is translated as CASSCGASYGYTF.

The chain joins TRBV7-2 to TRBJ1-1; D may be TRBD1 (6 bases). The CDR3 extends over 14 amino acids. Trimming cost V 4 bases and J 4 bases, with 13 bases left between them. The germline gives CDR1 SGHTA, CDR2 FQGNSA. CDR3 nucleotides: TGTGCCAGCAGCTCAAGCTGGGGGGCCACTGAAGCTTTCTTT. Translated, it gives CASSSSWGATEAFF.

CDR3 protein: CASSQERIGGYEQYF. The CDR3 DNA sequence: TGCGCCAGCAGCCAAGAACGGATTGGAGGATACGAGCAGTACTTC. The genes are TRBV4-3 and TRBJ2-5; D perhaps matches TRBD2 (5 bases). The J call could be wrong; TRBJ2-7 is a better fit for the DNA end. The CDR3 length is 15 residues. Germline CDR1 reads LGHNA; CDR2 reads YSLEER.

This clonotype showed up just a few times. The chain is built from TRBV29-1 and TRBJ1-1; 12 positions agree with TRBD1. This CDR3 contains 17 residues. V shed 6 bases and J 1 base; nucleotides not matched to a gene: 12. The germline gives CDR1 SQVTM, CDR2 ANQGSEA. As DNA, the CDR3 is TGCAGCGTGGCGACCGGGACAGGGGGCGCCGGGAACACTGAAGCTTTCTTT. It is translated as CSVATGTGGAGNTEAFF.

The genes are TRBV13 and TRBJ2-1; unclear D gene. The germline V gene encodes CDR1 PRHDT and CDR2 FYEKMQ (reference sequence). The CDR3 covers 13 residues. Trimming took 3 bases from V and 6 from J, leaving 9 bases between them. The CDR3 bases are TGTGCCAGCAGCTTCGCCAACTGCAATGAGCAGTTCTTC. This translates into CASSFANCNEQFF.

This clonotype was observed a handful of times. The gene calls are TRBV5-1 and TRBJ2-7; D may be TRBD1 (6 bases). There are 13 residues in the CDR3. Trimming removed 0 bases from V and 5 bases from J, with 9 bases in between. Looked up from germline, CDR1 is SGHRS and CDR2 is YFSETQ. The CDR3 reads CASSLADSNEQYF. DNA for the CDR3: TGCGCCAGCAGCTTGGCGGACAGCAACGAGCAGTACTTC.

This chain connects TRBV20-1 to TRBJ2-1; maybe TRBD1 (6 bases). The CDR3 spans 14 residues. The V end was cut by 6 bases, the J end by 0 bases, with 12 bases between. The germline CDR1 and CDR2 sequences are DFQATT and SNEGSKA (reference sequence). The CDR3 sequence is CSAIRGGSYNEQFF. The CDR3 DNA follows: TGCAGTGCCATCAGGGGTGGCTCCTACAATGAGCAGTTCTTC.

Regarding this clonotype: Compared with germline, one end of the junction differs, possibly owing to a read error. The gene calls are TRBV7-2 and TRBJ2-7; no firm D call. Germline V lookup: CDR1 SGHTA, CDR2 FQGNSA. This CDR3 spans 15 amino acids. CDR3 in amino acids: CVSSSSAMSTYEQYF. CDR3 sequence (DNA): TGTGTCAGCAGCTCTTCCGCGATGTCCACCTACGAGCAGTACTTC.

The CDR3, as DNA: TGTGCCATCGGGACGGATAATGAAAAACTGTTTTTT. Protein: CAIGTDNEKLFF. This rearrangement joins TRBV10-3 to TRBJ1-4; possibly TRBD1 for D (5 bases). V was trimmed by 8 bases and J by 4 bases, leaving 8 bases between them. CDR3 length equals 12 residues. In germline, CDR1 is ENHRY, CDR2 SYGVKD.